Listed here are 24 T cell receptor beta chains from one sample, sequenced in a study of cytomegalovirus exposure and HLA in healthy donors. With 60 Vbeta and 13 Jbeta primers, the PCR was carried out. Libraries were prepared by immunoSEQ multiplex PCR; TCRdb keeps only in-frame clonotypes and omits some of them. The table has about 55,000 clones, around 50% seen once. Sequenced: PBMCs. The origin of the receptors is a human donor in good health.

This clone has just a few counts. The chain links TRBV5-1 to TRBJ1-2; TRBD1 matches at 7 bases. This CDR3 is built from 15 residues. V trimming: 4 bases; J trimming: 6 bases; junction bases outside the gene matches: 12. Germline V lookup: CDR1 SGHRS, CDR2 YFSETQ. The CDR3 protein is CASSPPSGGDDGYTF. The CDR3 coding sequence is TGCGCCAGCAGCCCCCCCTCAGGGGGAGATGATGGCTACACCTTC.

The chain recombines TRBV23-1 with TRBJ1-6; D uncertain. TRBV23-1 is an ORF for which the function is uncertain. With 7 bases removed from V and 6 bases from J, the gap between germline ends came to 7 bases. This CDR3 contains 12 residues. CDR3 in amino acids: CASTHGNSPLHF. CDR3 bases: TGCGCCAGCACCCACGGTAATTCACCCCTCCACTTT.

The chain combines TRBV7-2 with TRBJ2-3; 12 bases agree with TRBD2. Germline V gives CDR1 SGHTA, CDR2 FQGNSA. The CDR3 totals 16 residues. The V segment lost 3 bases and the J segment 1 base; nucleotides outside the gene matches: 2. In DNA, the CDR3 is TGTGCCAGCAGCTTTCTAGCGGGGGGGGGCACAGATACGCAGTATTTT. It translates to CASSFLAGGGTDTQYF.

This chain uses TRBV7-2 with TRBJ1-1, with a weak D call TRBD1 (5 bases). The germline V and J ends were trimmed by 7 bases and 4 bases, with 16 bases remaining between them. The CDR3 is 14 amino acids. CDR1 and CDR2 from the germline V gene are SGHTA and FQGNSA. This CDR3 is CASTIGGFGTEAFF. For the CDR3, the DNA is TGTGCCAGCACCATTGGGGGGTTCGGCACTGAAGCTTTCTTT.

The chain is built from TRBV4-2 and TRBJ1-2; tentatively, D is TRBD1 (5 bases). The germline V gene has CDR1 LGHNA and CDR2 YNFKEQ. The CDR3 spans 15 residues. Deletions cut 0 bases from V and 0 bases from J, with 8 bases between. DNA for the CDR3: TGTGCCAGCAGCCAAGATGTGACAGCTAACTATGGCTACACCTTC. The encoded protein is CASSQDVTANYGYTF.

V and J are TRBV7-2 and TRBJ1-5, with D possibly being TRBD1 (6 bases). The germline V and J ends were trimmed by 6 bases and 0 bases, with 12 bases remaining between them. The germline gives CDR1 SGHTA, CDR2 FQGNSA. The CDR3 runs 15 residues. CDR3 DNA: TGTGCCAGCAGGGACAGAGCTCATAGCAATCAGCCCCAGCATTTT. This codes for CASRDRAHSNQPQHF.

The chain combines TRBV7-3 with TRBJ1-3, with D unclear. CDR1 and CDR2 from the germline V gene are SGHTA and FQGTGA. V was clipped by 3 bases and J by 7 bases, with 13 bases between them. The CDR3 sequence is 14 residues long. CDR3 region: CASSFRPPRNTIYF. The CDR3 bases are TGTGCCAGCAGCTTTCGTCCCCCCAGGAACACCATATATTTT.

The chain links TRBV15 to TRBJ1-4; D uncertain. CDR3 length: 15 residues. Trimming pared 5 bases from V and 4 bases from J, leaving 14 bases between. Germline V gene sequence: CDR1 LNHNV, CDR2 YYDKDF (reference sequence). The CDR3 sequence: CATSRNRVRNEKLFF. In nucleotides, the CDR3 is TGTGCCACCAGCCGAAACCGGGTCCGTAATGAAAAACTGTTTTTT. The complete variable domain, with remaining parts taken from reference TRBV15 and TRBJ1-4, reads DAMVIQNPRYQVTQFGKPVTLSCSQTLNHNVMYWYQQKSSQAPKLLFHYYDKDFNNEADTPDNFQSRRPNTSFCFLDIRSPGLGDTAMYLCATSRNRVRNEKLFFGSGTQLSVL.

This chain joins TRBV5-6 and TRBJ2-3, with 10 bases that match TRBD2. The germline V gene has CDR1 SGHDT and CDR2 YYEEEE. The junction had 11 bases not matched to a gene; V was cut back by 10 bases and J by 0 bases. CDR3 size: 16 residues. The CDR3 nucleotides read TGTGCCGGACGGGCTAGCGGGGGCCAGAGCACAGATACGCAGTATTTT. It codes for CAGRASGGQSTDTQYF.

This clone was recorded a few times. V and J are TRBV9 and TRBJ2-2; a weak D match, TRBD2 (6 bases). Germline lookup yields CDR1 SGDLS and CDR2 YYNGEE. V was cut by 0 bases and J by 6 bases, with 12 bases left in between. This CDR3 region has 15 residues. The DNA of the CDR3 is TGTGCCAGCAGCGTAGAAGGGTGGGGGGCCGGGGAGCTGTTTTTT. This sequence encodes CASSVEGWGAGELFF.

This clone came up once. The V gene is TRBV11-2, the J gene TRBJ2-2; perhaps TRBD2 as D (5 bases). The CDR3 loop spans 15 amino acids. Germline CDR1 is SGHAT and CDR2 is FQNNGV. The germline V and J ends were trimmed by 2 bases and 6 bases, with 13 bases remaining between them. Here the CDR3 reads CASSLIGVGAGELFF. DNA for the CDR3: TGTGCCAGCAGCTTAATTGGGGTGGGAGCCGGGGAGCTGTTTTTT.

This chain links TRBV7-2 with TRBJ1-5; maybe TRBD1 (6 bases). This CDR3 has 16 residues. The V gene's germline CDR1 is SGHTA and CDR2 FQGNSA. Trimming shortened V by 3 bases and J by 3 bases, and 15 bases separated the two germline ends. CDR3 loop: CASSLYRAGVNQPQHF. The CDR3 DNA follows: TGTGCCAGCAGCTTGTATAGAGCAGGGGTCAATCAGCCCCAGCATTTT.

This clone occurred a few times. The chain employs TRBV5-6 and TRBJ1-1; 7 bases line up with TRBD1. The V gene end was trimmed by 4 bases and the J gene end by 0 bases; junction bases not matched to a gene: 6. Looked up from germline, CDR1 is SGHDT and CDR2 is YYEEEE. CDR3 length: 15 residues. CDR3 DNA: TGTGCCAGCAGCAGAACGGGACAGATGAACACTGAAGCTTTCTTT. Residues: CASSRTGQMNTEAFF.

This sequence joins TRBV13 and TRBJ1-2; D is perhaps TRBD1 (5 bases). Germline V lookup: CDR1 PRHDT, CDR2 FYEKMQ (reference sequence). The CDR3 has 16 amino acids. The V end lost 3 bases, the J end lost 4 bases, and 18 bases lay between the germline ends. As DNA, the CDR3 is TGTGCCAGCAGCTTTTTGCGGGGGGGAAAGTTCTATGGCTACACCTTC. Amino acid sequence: CASSFLRGGKFYGYTF. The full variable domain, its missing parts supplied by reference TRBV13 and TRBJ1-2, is AAGVIQSPRHLIKEKRETATLKCYPIPRHDTVYWYQQGPGQDPQFLISFYEKMQSDKGSIPDRFSAQQFSDYHSELNMSSLELGDSALYFCASSFLRGGKFYGYTFGSGTRLTVV.

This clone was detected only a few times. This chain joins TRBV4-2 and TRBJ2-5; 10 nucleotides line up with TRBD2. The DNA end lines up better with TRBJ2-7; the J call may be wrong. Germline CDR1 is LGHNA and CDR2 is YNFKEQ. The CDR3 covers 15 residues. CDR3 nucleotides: TGTGCCAGCAGCTCTCAGCGGGGGGGCGACTACGAGCAGTACTTC. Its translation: CASSSQRGGDYEQYF.

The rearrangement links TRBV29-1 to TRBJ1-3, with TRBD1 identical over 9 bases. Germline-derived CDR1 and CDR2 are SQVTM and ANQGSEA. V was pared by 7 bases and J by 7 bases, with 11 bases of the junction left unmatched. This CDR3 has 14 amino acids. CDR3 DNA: TGCAGCGGGGGGGACAGGGCTGATTGGAACACCATATATTTT. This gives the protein CSGGDRADWNTIYF.

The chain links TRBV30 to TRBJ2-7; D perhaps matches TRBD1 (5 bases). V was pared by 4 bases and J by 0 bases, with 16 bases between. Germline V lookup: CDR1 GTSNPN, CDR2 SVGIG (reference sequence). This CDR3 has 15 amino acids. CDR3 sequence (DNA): TGTGCCTGGACAGGGCAGGAGTCAAGCTCCTACGAGCAGTACTTC. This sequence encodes CAWTGQESSSYEQYF.

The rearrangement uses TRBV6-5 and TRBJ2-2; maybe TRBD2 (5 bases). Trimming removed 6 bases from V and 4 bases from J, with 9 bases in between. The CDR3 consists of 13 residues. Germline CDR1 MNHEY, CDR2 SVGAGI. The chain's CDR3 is CASRNAGTGELFF. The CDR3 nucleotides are TGTGCCAGCAGAAATGCGGGCACCGGGGAGCTGTTTTTT.

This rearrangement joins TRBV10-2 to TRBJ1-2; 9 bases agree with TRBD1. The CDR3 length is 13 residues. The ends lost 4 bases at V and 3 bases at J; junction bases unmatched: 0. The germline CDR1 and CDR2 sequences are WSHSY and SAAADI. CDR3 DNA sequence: TGCGCCAGCAGTGGGACAGGGGACTATGGCTACACCTTC. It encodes CASSGTGDYGYTF.

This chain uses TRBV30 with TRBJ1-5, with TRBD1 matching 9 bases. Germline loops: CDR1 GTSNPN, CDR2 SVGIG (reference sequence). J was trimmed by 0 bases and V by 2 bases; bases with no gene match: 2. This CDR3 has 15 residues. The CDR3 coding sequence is TGTGCCTGGAGTACGGGACAGGGTAGCAATCAGCCCCAGCATTTT. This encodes CAWSTGQGSNQPQHF.

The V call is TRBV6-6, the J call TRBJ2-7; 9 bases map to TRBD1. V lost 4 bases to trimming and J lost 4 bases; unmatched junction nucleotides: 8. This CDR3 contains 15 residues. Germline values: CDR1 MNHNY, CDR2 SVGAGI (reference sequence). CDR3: CASSSKQGAFYEQYF. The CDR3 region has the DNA TGTGCCAGCAGTTCTAAACAGGGGGCTTTTTACGAGCAGTACTTC.

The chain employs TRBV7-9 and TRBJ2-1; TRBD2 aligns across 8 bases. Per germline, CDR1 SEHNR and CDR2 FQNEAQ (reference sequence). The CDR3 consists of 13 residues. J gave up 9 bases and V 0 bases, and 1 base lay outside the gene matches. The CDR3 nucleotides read TGTGCCAGCAGCTTAGCAACTAGCGGTGAGCAGTTCTTC. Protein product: CASSLATSGEQFF. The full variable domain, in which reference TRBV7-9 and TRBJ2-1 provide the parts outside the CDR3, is DTGVSQNPRHKITKRGQNVTFRCDPISEHNRLYWYRQTLGQGPEFLTYFQNEAQLEKSRLLSDRFSAERPKGSFSTLEIQRTEQGDSAMYLCASSLATSGEQFFGPGTRLTVL.

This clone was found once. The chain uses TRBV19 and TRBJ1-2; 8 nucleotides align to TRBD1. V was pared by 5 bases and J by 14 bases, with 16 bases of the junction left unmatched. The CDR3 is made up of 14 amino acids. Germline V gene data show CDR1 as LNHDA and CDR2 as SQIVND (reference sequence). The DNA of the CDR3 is TGTGCCAGTAGTGCAGGGGGCCGGGGCCCGACTAGGACCTTC. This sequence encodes CASSAGGRGPTRTF.

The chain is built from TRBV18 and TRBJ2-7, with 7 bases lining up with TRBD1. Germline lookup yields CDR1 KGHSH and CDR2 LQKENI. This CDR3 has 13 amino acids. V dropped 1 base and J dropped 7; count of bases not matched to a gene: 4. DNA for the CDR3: TGTGCCAGCTCACCACTGGGACAGTGGGAGCAGTACTTC. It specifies CASSPLGQWEQYF.